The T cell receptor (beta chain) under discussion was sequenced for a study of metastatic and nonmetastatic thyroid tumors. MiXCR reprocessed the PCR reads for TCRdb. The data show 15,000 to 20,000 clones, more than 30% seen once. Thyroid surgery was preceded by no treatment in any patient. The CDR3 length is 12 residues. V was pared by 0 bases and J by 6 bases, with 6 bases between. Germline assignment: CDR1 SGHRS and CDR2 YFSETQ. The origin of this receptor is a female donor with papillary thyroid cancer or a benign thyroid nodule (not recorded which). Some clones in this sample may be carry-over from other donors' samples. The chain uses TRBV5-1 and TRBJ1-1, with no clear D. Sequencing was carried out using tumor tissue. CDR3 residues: CASSLEGSEAFF. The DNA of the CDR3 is TGCGCCAGCAGCTTGGAAGGGTCTGAAGCTTTCTTT.